This entry features one T cell receptor beta chain sequence. The same CDR3 also results from other DNA sequences found in this sample. V was clipped by 2 bases and J by 10 bases, with 12 bases between them. The CDR3 covers 14 residues. Per germline, CDR1 MNHEY and CDR2 SVGAGI. The sample belongs to a study of brain metastases from non-small cell lung cancer. Sequencing was performed with immunoSEQ multiplex PCR; in TCRdb, only in-frame clones are kept and a portion is missing. The sample includes about 3,900 clones, around 89% of them seen just once. The chain combines TRBV6-5 with TRBJ1-6; maybe TRBD1 (5 bases). Sequenced sample: primary lung tumor tissue. The TCR sequence derives from a donor at least 40 years old with non-small cell lung cancer. The DNA for the CDR3 is TGTGCCAGCAGTTACAGGGGCGCGGGATCACCCCTCCACTTT. Encoded protein: CASSYRGAGSPLHF.